This T cell receptor (beta chain) appears in the sequencing data of a study of cytomegalovirus exposure and HLA in healthy donors. Profiling relied on immunoSEQ multiplex PCR, and the TCRdb table lists in-frame clones only, not all of them. The sample has roughly 250,000 clones, around 87% seen once. A word on this clone: What it binds is unknown.

This CDR3 has 11 amino acids. The V gene's germline CDR1 is SQVTM and CDR2 ANQGSEA. With 7 bases removed from V and 2 bases from J, the gap between germline ends came to 9 bases. Study outcomes and limitations: There were a few CMV-associated chains whose specificity for CMV antigens was confirmed in vitro.

The chain has TRBV29-1 and TRBJ2-7; the D gene is possibly TRBD1 (6 bases). Sequencing input: PBMCs. This clonotype was sampled from a man aged 18 to 29 in good health and CMV-seronegative. In DNA, the CDR3 is TGCAGCGACGGGACAACCTACGAGCAGTACTTC. Amino acid sequence: CSDGTTYEQYF.